Below, 5 T cell receptor beta chains from the same sample are listed, as sequenced in a study of T-cell reconstitution after alpha-beta-depleted transplantation in children. Preparing the TCRbeta library involved the use of unique molecular identifiers. TCRdb processed the PCR reads anew with MiXCR; each CDR3 protein has one entry. The sample records fewer than 400,000 distinct CDR3 sequences, roughly 20% being singletons. The source material was PBMCs from the stem cell graft donor, sampled from the stem cell graft. The receptors derive from a human donor who donated a stem cell graft to a child with acute myeloid leukemia.

This clonotype occurred a few times. The chain recombines TRBV7-3 with TRBJ2-2, with 10 bases fitting TRBD1. CDR3 length equals 16 residues. Germline loops: CDR1 SGHTA, CDR2 FQGTGA. The ends lost 4 bases at V and 4 bases at J; junction bases unmatched: 6. The CDR3 region has the DNA TGTGCCAGCAGCTCCTCGACAGGGGGCGTCACCGGGGAGCTGTTTTTT. Translated, it gives CASSSSTGGVTGELFF.

This sequence joins TRBV12-3 or TRBV12-4 and TRBJ1-3; 7 bases fit TRBD1. J gave up 4 bases and V 8 bases, and 2 bases lay outside the gene matches. The CDR3 is made up of 12 amino acids. The CDR3 loop reads CASAGQGNTIYF. The CDR3 DNA reads as TGTGCCAGCGCGGGACAGGGAAACACCATATATTTT.

This chain links TRBV4-1 with TRBJ2-1; 8 positions match TRBD2. V was clipped by 0 bases and J by 8 bases; unmatched bases: 9. The CDR3 consists of 16 residues. Per germline, CDR1 MGHRA and CDR2 YSYEKL. Written as DNA, the CDR3 is TGCGCCAGCAGCCAAGATGGAGAGACTAGCGACGATGAGCAGTTCTTC. It codes for CASSQDGETSDDEQFF.

The chain combines TRBV6-2 or TRBV6-3 with TRBJ2-6, with TRBD1 identical over 9 bases. With 2 bases clipped from V and 3 bases from J, the junction kept 14 bases outside the gene matches. The CDR3 consists of 20 residues. Per germline, CDR1 MNHEY and CDR2 SVGEGT. The CDR3: CASSYPESRDRAFGANVLTF. The CDR3 DNA is TGTGCCAGCAGTTACCCAGAATCCCGGGACAGGGCTTTTGGGGCCAACGTCCTGACTTTC.

The sample holds a few counts of this clonotype. The rearrangement joins TRBV29-1 to TRBJ1-5; 9 bases match TRBD1. The V segment lost 7 bases and the J segment 0 bases; nucleotides outside the gene matches: 25. CDR1 is SQVTM and CDR2 is ANQGSEA in the germline V gene. The CDR3 has 21 residues. CDR3 nucleotide sequence: TGCAGCGCTAGGCCGGACAGGGGTACCATATTATCGGCATATAGCAATCAGCCCCAGCATTTT. Residues: CSARPDRGTILSAYSNQPQHF.